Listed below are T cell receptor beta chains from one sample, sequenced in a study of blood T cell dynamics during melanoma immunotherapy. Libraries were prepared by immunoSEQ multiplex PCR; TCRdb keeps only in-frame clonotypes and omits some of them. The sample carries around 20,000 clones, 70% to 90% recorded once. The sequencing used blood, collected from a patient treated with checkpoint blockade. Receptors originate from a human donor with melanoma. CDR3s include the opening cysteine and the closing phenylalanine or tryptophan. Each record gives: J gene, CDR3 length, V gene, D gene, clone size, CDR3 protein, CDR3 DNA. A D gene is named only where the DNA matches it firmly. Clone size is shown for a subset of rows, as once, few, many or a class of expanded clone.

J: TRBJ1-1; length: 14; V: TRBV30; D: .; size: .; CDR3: CAWRVSGGNTEAFF; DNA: TGTGCCTGGAGGGTCAGTGGGGGCAACACTGAAGCTTTCTTT
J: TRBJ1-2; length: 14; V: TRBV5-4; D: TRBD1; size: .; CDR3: CASSEDRGLYGYTF; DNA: TGTGCCAGCAGCGAGGACAGGGGACTCTATGGCTACACCTTC
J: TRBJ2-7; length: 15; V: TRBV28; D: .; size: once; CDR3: CASSFGQGRPYEQYF; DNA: TGTGCCAGCAGTTTTGGTCAGGGTCGCCCCTACGAGCAGTACTTC
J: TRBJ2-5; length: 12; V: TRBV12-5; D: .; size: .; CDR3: CASGLDIETQYF; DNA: TGTGCTAGTGGTTTGGACATAGAGACCCAGTACTTC
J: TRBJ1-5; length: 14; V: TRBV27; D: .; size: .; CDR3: CASSWGRSNQPQHF; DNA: TGTGCCAGCAGTTGGGGACGTAGCAATCAGCCCCAGCATTTT
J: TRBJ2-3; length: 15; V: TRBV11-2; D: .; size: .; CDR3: CASSSRDMLSDTQYF; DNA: TGTGCCAGCAGTTCACGGGACATGTTGTCAGATACGCAGTATTTT
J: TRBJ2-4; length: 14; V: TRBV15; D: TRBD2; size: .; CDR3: CATSTGGAKNIQYF; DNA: TGTGCCACCAGCACGGGGGGGGCCAAAAACATTCAGTACTTC
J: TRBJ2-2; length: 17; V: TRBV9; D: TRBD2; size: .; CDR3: CASRPLGSGIHTGELFF; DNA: TGTGCCAGCAGGCCCCTGGGAAGCGGGATACACACCGGGGAGCTGTTTTTT
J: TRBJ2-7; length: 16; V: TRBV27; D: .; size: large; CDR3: CASTPSWGPISYEQYF; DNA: TGTGCCAGCACCCCTTCTTGGGGACCTATCTCCTACGAGCAGTACTTC
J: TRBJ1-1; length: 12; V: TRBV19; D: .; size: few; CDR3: CASSMPPAEAFF; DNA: TGTGCCAGTAGCATGCCACCAGCTGAAGCTTTCTTT
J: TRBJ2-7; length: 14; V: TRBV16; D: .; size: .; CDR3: CASSQEGGAYEQYF; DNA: TGTGCCAGCAGCCAAGAGGGGGGGGCCTACGAGCAGTACTTC
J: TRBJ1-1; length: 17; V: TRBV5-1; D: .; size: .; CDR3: CASSPYGDTDMNTEAFF; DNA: TGCGCCAGCAGCCCCTATGGAGACACGGACATGAACACTGAAGCTTTCTTT
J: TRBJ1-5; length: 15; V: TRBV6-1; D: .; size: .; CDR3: CASSLGWGSNQPQHF; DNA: TGTGCCAGCAGTCTAGGCTGGGGCAGCAATCAGCCCCAGCATTTT
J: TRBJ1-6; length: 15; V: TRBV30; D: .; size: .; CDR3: CAWVGQGRYNSPLHF; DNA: TGTGCCTGGGTAGGACAAGGCCGGTATAATTCACCCCTCCACTTT
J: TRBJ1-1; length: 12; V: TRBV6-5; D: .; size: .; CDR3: CASSIGGTEAFF; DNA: TGTGCCAGCAGCATTGGAGGTACTGAAGCTTTCTTT
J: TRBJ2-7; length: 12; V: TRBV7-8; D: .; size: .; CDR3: CASSLDPHEQYF; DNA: TGTGCCAGCAGCTTAGATCCCCACGAGCAGTACTTC
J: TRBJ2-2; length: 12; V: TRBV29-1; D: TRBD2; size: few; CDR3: CSGVAGAGELFF; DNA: TGCAGCGGAGTAGCGGGAGCCGGGGAGCTGTTTTTT
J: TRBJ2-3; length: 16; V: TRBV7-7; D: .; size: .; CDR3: CASSVSVTPFTDTQYF; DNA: TGTGCTAGCAGCGTCAGCGTTACCCCCTTCACAGATACGCAGTATTTT
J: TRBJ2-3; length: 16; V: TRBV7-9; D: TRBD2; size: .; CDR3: CASSLTSGRATDTQYF; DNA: TGTGCCAGCAGCTTAACTAGCGGGAGGGCAACAGATACGCAGTATTTT
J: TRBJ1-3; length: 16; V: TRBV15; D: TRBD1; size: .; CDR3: CATSRERQGSGNTIYF; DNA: TGTGCCACCAGCAGAGAACGACAGGGCTCTGGAAACACCATATATTTT
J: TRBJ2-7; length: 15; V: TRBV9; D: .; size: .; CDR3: CASSEGGTASYEQYF; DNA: TGTGCCAGCAGCGAGGGGGGGACGGCATCCTACGAGCAGTACTTC
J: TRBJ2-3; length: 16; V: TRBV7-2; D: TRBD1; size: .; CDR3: CASSTFPRGQGDTQYF; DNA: TGTGCCAGCTCTACTTTCCCCAGGGGGCAAGGAGATACGCAGTATTTT
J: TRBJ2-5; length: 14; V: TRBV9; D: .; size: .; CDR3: CASSTGTREETQYF; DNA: TGTGCCAGCTCAACTGGGACACGGGAAGAGACCCAGTACTTC
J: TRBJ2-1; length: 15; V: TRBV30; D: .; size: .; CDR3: CAWSQLTLGYNEQFF; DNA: TGTGCCTGGAGTCAACTAACTTTGGGGTACAATGAGCAGTTCTTC
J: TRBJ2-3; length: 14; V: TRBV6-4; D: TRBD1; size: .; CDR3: CASSEGQGADTQYF; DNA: TGTGCCAGCAGTGAGGGACAGGGGGCAGATACGCAGTATTTT
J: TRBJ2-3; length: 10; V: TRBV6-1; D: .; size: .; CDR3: CATEADTQYF; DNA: TGTGCCACTGAGGCAGATACGCAGTATTTT
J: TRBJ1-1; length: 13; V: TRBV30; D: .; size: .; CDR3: CAWSGQSNTEAFF; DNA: TGTGCCTGGAGTGGACAATCGAACACTGAAGCTTTCTTT
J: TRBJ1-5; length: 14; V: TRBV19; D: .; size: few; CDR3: CATQKAQGNQPQHF; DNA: TGTGCCACCCAAAAGGCTCAGGGCAATCAGCCCCAGCATTTT
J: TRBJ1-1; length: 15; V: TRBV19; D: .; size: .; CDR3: CASSIVGGRNTEAFF; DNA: TGTGCCAGTAGTATAGTAGGAGGAAGGAACACTGAAGCTTTCTTT
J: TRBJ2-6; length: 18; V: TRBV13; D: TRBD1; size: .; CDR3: CASSFGTGRGIGANVLTF; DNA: TGTGCCAGCAGCTTCGGGACAGGCAGGGGGATTGGGGCCAACGTCCTGACTTTC
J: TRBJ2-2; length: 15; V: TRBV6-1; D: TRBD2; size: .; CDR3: CASSETSGNTGELFF; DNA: TGTGCCAGCAGTGAAACTAGCGGGAACACCGGGGAGCTGTTTTTT
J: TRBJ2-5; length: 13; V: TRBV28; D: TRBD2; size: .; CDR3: CASRGGRRETQYF; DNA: TGTGCCAGCAGGGGCGGGAGAAGGGAGACCCAGTACTTC
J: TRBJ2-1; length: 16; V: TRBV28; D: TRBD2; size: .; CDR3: CASSITSGSLYNEQFF; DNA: TGTGCCAGCAGTATTACTAGCGGGAGCTTGTACAATGAGCAGTTCTTC
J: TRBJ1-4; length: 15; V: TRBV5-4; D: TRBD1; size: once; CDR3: CASSLQTGVDEKLFF; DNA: TGTGCCAGCAGCTTACAGACAGGGGTGGATGAAAAACTGTTTTTT
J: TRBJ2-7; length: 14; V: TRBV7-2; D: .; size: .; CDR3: CASSPSGPAGEQYF; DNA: TGTGCCAGCAGCCCGAGCGGACCCGCCGGTGAGCAGTACTTC
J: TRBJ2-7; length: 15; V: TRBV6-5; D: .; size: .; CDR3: CASSQLAGTTYEQYF; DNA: TGTGCCAGCAGCCAACTAGCCGGAACAACCTACGAGCAGTACTTC
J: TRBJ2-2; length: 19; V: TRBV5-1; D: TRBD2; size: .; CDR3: CASSSVLLAGTRATGELFF; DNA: TGCGCCAGCAGCTCCGTTCTACTAGCGGGGACCCGGGCCACCGGGGAGCTGTTTTTT
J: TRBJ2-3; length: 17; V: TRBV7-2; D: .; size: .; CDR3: CASSLARDSPSTDTQYF; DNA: TGTGCCAGCAGCTTAGCCCGGGACTCCCCTAGCACAGATACGCAGTATTTT
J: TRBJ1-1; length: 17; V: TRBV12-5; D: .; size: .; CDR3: CASGLGYAGGLDTEAFF; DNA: TGTGCTAGTGGTTTGGGGTATGCGGGGGGTCTGGACACTGAAGCTTTCTTT
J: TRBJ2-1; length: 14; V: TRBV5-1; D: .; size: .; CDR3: CASSLEPGNNEQFF; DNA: TGCGCCAGCAGCTTGGAACCGGGGAACAATGAGCAGTTCTTC
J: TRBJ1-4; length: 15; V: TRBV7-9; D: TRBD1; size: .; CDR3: CASSPGQADNEKLFF; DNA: TGTGCCAGCAGCCCAGGACAGGCGGATAATGAAAAACTGTTTTTT
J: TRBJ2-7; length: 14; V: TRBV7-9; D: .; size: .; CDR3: CASSLHADSYEQYF; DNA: TGTGCCAGCAGCTTACATGCAGACTCCTACGAGCAGTACTTC
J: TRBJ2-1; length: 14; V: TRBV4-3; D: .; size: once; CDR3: CASSQDDEYNEQFF; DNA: TGCGCCAGCAGCCAAGATGACGAATACAATGAGCAGTTCTTC
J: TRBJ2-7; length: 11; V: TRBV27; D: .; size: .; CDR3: CASSLSGEQYF; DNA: TGTGCCAGCAGTTTATCGGGCGAGCAGTACTTC
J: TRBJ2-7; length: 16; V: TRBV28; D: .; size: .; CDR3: CASSSPDRPSRHEQYF; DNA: TGTGCCAGCAGCTCCCCGGACAGACCCTCCCGGCACGAGCAGTACTTC
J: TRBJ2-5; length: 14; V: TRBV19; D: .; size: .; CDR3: CASRPRHLQETQYF; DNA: TGTGCCAGTAGGCCCAGACATCTCCAAGAGACCCAGTACTTC
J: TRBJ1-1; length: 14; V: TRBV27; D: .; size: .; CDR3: CASSLWGVNTEAFF; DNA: TGTGCCAGCAGTTTATGGGGCGTGAACACTGAAGCTTTCTTT
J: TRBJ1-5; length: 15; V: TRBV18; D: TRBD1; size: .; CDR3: CASSATGMGNQPQHF; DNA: TGTGCCAGCTCAGCGACAGGGATGGGCAATCAGCCCCAGCATTTT
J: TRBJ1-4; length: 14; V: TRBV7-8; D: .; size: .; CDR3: CASTVGAGNEKLFF; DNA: TGTGCCAGCACCGTGGGGGCAGGAAATGAAAAACTGTTTTTT
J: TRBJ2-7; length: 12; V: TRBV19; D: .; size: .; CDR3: CAIPGPRYEQYF; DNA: TGTGCCATCCCGGGGCCCCGCTACGAGCAGTACTTC
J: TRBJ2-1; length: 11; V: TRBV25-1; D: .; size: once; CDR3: CASRSGLEQFF; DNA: TGTGCCAGCAGGTCGGGATTAGAGCAGTTCTTC
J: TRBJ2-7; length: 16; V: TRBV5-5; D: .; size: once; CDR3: CASSLALAGVSYEQYF; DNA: TGTGCCAGCAGCTTGGCCCTTGCAGGCGTATCCTACGAGCAGTACTTC
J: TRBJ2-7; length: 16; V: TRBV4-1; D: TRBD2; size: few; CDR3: CASSPLGSGGPYEQYF; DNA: TGCGCCAGCAGCCCGCTCGGGTCGGGAGGTCCCTACGAGCAGTACTTC
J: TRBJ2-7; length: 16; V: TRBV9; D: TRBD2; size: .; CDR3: CASSVGTSGDSYEQYF; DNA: TGTGCCAGCAGCGTAGGTACTAGCGGTGATTCCTACGAGCAGTACTTC